This TCR beta chain derives from a study of identical twins. This clonotype was counted only a few times. The authors used template switching to add a universal primer site and gave cDNA unique molecular identifiers. TCRdb fed the 5' RACE reads into MiXCR, producing one record per CDR3 protein. Of some 710,000 distinct CDR3 sequences detected, roughly 6.2% appear once; the ten largest clones hold around 2%. Sequencing was done on a sample of naive T cells sorted from blood. The receptor was isolated from a man between 18 and 29 years old in good health.

The CDR3 sequence is CASSAEDSMNTEAFF. In DNA form, the CDR3 reads TGTGCCAGCAGCGCTGAAGACAGTATGAACACTGAAGCTTTCTTT. J is TRBJ1-1 and V is TRBV9; TRBD1 is a possible D gene (5 bases). The CDR3 runs 15 residues. The V end was cut by 3 bases, the J end by 0 bases, with 12 bases between. In germline, CDR1 is SGDLS, CDR2 YYNGEE.